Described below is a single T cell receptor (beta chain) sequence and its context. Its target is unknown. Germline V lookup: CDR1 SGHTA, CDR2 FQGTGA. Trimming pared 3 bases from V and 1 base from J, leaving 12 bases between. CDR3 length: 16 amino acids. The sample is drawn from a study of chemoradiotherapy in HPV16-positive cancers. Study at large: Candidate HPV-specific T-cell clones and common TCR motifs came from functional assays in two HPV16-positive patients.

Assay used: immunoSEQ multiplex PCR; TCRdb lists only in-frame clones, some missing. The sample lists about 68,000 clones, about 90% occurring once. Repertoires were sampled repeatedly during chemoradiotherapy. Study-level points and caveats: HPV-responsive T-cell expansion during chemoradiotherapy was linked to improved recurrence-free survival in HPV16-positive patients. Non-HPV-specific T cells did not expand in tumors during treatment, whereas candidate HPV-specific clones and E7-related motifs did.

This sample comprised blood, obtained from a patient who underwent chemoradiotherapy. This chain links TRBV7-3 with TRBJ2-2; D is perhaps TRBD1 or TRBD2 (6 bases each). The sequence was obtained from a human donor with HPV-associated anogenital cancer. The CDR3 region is CASSLVGGLNTGELFF. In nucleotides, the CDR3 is TGTGCCAGCAGCTTGGTGGGGGGCCTGAACACCGGGGAGCTGTTTTTT.